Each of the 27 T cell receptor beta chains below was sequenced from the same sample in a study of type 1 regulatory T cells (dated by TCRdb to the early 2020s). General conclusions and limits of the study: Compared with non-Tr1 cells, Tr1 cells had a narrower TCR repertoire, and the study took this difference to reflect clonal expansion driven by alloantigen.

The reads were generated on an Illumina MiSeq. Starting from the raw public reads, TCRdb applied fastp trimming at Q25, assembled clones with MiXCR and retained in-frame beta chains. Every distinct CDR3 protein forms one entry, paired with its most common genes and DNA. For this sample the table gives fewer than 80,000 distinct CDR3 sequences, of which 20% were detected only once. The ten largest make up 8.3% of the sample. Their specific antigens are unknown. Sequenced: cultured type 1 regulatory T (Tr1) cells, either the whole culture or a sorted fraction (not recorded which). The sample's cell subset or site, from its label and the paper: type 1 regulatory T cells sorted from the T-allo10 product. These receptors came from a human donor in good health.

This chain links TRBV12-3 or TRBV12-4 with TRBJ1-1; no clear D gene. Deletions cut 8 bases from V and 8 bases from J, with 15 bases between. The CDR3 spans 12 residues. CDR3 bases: TGTGCCAGCGAAAGGAGTGCGGCCGAAGCTTTCTTT. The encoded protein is CASERSAAEAFF.

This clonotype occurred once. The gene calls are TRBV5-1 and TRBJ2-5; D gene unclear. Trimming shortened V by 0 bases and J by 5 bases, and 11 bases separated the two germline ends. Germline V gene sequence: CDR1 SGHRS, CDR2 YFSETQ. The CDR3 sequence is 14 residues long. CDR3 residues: CASSLEGTAETQYF. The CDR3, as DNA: TGCGCCAGCAGCTTGGAGGGCACCGCCGAGACCCAGTACTTC.

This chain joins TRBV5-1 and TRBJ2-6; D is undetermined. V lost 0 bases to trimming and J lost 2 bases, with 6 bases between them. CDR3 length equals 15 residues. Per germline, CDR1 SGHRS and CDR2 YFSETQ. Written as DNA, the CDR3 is TGCGCCAGCAGCTTGGTGGCGGCTGGGGCCAACGTCCTGACTTTC. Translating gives CASSLVAAGANVLTF.

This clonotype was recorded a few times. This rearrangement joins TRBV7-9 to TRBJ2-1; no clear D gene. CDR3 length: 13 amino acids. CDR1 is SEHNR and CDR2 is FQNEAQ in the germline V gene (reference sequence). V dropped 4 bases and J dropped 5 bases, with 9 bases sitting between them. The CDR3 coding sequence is TGTGCCAGCAGCTACCAGGAACACAATGAGCAGTTCTTC. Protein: CASSYQEHNEQFF.

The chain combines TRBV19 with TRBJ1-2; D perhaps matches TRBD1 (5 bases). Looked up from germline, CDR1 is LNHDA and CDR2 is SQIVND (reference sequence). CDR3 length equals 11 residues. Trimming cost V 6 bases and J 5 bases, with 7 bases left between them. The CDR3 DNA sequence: TGTGCCAGTAGCCAGGGATATGGCTACACCTTC. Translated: CASSQGYGYTF.

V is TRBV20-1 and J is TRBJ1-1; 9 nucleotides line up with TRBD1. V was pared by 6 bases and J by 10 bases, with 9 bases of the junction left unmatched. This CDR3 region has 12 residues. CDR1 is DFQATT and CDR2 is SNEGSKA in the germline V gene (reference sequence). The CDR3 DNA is TGCAGTGCAACCACAGGGGGCAACGCAGCTTTCTTT. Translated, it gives CSATTGGNAAFF.

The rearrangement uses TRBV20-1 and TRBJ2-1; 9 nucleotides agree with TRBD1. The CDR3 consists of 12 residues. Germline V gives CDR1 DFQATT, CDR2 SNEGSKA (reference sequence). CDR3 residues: CSMDRGDNEQFF. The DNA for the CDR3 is TGCAGCATGGACAGGGGTGACAATGAGCAGTTCTTC.

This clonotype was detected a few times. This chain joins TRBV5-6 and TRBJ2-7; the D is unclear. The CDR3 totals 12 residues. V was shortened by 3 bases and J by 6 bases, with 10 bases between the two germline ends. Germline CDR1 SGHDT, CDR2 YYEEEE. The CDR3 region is CASSSYNREQYF. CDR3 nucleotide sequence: TGTGCCAGCAGCTCATATAATCGCGAGCAGTACTTC.

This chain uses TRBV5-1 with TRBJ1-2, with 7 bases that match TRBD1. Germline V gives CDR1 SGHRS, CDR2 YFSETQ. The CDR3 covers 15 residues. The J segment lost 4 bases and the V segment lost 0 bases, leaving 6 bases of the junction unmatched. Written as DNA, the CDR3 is TGCGCCAGCAGCTTGGCTGGGACAGCGACCTATGGCTACACCTTC. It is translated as CASSLAGTATYGYTF. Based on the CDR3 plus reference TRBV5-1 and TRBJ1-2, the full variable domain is KAGVTQTPRYLIKTRGQQVTLSCSPISGHRSVSWYQQTPGQGLQFLFEYFSETQRNKGNFPGRFSGRQFSNSRSEMNVSTLELGDSALYLCASSLAGTATYGYTFGSGTRLTVV.

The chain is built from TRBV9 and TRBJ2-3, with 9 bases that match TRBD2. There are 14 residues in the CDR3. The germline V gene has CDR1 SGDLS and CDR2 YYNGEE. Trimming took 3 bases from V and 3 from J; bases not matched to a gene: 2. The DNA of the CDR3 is TGTGCCAGCAGCGCAGGACTAGCGACAGATACGCAGTATTTT. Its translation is CASSAGLATDTQYF. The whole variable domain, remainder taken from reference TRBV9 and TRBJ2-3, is DSGVTQTPKHLITATGQRVTLRCSPRSGDLSVYWYQQSLDQGLQFLIQYYNGEERAKGNILERFSAQQFPDLHSELNLSSLELGDSALYFCASSAGLATDTQYFGPGTRLTVL.

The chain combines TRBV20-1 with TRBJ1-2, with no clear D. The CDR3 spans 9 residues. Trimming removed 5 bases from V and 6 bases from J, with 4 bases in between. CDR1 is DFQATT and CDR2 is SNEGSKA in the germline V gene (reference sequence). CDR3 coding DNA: TGCAGTGCTTACGATGGCTACACCTTC. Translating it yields CSAYDGYTF.

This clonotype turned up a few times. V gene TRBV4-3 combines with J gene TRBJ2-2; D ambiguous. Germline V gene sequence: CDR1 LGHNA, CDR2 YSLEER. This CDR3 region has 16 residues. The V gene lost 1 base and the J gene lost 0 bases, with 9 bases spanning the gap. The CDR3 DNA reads TGCGCCAGCAGCCAAGGGGTAGGGCCGAACACCGGGGAGCTGTTTTTT. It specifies CASSQGVGPNTGELFF.

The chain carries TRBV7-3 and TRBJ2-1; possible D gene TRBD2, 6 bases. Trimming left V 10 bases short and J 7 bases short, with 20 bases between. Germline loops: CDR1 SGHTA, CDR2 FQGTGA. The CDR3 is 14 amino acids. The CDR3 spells CATSAGTPRNEQFF. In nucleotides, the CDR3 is TGTGCCACCTCAGCCGGGACTCCAAGGAATGAGCAGTTCTTC.

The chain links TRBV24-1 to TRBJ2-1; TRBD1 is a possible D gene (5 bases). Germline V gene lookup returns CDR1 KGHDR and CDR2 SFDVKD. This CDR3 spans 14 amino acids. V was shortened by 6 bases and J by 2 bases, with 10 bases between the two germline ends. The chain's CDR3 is CATSRTSAYNEQFF. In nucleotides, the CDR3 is TGTGCCACCAGTAGGACAAGTGCCTACAATGAGCAGTTCTTC.

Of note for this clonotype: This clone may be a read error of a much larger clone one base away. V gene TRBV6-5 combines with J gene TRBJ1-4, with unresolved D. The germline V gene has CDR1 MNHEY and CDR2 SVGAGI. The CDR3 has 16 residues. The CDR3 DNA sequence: TGTGCCAGCAGTCTGTCCGGCTCCGCAACTAATGAAAAACTGGTTTTT. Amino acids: CASSLSGSATNEKLVF.

CDR3 sequence: CASSRKVPYEQYF. The CDR3 bases are TGTGCCAGCAGCCGAAAGGTGCCCTACGAGCAGTACTTC. V is TRBV7-2 and J is TRBJ2-7; D remains ambiguous. Germline assignment: CDR1 SGHTA and CDR2 FQGNSA. Trimming took 5 bases from V and 2 from J, leaving 10 bases between them. This CDR3 has 13 residues. Complete variable domain (other parts from reference TRBV7-2 and TRBJ2-7): GAGVSQSPSNKVTEKGKDVELRCDPISGHTALYWYRQSLGQGLEFLIYFQGNSAPDKSGLPSDRFSAERTGGSVSTLTIQRTQQEDSAVYLCASSRKVPYEQYFGPGTRLTVT.

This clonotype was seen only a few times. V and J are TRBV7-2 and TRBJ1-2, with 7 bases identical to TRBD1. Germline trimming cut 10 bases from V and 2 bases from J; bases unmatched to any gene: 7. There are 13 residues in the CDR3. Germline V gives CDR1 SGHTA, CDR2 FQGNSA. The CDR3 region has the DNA TGTGCCACGGGGAGGGGGCGCAACTATGGCTACACCTTC. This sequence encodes CATGRGRNYGYTF.

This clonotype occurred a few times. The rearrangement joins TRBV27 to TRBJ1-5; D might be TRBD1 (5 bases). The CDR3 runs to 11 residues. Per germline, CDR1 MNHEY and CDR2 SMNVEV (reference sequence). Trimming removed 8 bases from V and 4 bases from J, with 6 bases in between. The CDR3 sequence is CASGGNQPQHF. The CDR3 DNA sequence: TGTGCCAGCGGGGGAAATCAGCCCCAGCATTTT.

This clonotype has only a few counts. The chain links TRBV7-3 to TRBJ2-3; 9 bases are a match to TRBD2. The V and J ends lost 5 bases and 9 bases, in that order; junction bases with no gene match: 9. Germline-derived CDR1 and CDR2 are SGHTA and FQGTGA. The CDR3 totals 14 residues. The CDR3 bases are TGTGCCAGCAGCCCCGGGGTAGCGGGAGTAACGCAGTATTTT. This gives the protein CASSPGVAGVTQYF.

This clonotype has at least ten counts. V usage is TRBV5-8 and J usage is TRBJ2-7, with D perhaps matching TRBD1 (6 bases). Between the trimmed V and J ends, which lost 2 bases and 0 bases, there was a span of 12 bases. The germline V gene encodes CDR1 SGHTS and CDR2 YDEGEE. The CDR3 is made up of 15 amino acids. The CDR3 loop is CASSFGTLSSYEQYF. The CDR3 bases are TGTGCCAGCAGCTTCGGGACATTGAGCTCCTACGAGCAGTACTTC.

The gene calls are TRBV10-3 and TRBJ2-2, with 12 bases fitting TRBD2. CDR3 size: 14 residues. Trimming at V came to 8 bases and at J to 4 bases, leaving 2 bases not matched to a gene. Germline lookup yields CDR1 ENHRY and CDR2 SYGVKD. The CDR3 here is CAIGLAGRTGELFF. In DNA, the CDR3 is TGTGCCATCGGACTAGCGGGACGCACCGGGGAGCTGTTTTTT.

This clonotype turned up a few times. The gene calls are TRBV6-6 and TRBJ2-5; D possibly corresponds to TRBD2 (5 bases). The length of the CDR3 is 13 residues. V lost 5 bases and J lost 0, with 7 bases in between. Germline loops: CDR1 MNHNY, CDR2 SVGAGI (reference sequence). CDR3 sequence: CASSREYQETQYF. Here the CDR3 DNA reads TGTGCCAGCAGTAGGGAGTACCAAGAGACCCAGTACTTC.

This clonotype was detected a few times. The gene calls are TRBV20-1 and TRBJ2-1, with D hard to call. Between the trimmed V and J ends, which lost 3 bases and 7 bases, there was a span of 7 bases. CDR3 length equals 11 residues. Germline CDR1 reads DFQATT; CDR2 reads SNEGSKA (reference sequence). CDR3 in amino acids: CSASTFNEQFF. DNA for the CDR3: TGCAGTGCTAGTACTTTTAATGAGCAGTTCTTC.

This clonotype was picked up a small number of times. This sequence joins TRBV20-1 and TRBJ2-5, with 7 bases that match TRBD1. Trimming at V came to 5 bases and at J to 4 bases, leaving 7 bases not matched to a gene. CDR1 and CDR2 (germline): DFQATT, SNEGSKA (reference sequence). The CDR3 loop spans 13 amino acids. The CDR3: CSAERQGPETQYF. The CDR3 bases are TGCAGTGCTGAACGACAGGGCCCAGAGACCCAGTACTTC.

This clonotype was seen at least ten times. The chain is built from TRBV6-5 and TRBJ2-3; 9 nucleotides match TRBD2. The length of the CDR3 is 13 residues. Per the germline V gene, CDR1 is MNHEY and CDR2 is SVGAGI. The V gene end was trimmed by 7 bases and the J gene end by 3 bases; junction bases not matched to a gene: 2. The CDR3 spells CASTLAGTDTQYF. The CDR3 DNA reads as TGTGCCAGCACGCTAGCGGGGACAGATACGCAGTATTTT.

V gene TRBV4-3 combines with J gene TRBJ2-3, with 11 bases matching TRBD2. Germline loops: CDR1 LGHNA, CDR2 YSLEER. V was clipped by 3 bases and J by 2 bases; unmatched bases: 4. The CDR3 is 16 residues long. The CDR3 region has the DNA TGCGCCAGCAGCCAGGGGACTAGCGGTTACACAGATACGCAGTATTTT. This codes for CASSQGTSGYTDTQYF.

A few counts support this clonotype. The CDR3 sequence: CSARDPQRGDTEAFF. In DNA, the CDR3 is TGCAGTGCTAGAGACCCTCAGCGGGGGGACACTGAAGCTTTCTTT. V gene TRBV20-1 combines with J gene TRBJ1-1, with TRBD1 as a possible D gene (5 bases). Per germline, CDR1 DFQATT and CDR2 SNEGSKA (reference sequence). The CDR3 spans 15 residues. V lost 0 bases and J 3 bases, leaving 14 bases between the germline ends.